This T cell receptor beta chain was identified during a study of blood T cell repertoires in COVID-19. Looking at the study overall: The samples span acute and convalescent COVID-19 from the United States, Italy and Spain.

In the authors' workflow: Nucleated cell counts were estimated from reference gene primer amplification. Data came from immunoSEQ multiplex PCR; TCRdb stores just in-frame clones and leaves some out. From that table come the V and J calls and clone size; the DNA was used to work out D and trimming. The sample carries over 250,000 clones, 83% recorded once. This CDR3 spans 16 amino acids. Germline CDR1 SGHDT, CDR2 YYEEEE. V was clipped by 1 base and J by 1 base; unmatched bases: 3. This clone was picked up one time. Material: peripheral blood. The clonotype comes from a woman in her forties or fifties who had recovered from COVID-19. The J gene is TRBJ2-2, the V gene TRBV5-6; 8 bases line up with TRBD2. The CDR3 DNA reads as TGTGCCAGCAGCTTGACTAGCGGAGGGAACACCGGGGAGCTGTTTTTT. Encoded protein: CASSLTSGGNTGELFF.